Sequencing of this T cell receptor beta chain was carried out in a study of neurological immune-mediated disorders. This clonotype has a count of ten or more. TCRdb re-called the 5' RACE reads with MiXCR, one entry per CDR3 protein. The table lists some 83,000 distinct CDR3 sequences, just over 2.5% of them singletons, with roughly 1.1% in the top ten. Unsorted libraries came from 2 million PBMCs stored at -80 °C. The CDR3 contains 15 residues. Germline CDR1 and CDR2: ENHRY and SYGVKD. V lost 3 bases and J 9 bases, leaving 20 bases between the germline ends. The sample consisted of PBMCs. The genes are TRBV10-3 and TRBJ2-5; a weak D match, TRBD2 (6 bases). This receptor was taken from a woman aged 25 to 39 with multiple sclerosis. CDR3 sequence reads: CAISDGDWTRGSQYF. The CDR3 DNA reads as TGTGCCATCAGTGACGGGGACTGGACCCGAGGGTCCCAGTACTTC.